A single T cell receptor (beta chain) is shown here with its context. Its target is not known. The length of the CDR3 is 13 residues. Germline values: CDR1 KGHSH, CDR2 LQKENI. V was trimmed by 2 bases and J by 1 base, leaving 5 bases between them. The data were obtained in a study of T cell responses to AZD1222 COVID-19 vaccine. Sequencing was performed with immunoSEQ multiplex PCR; in TCRdb, only in-frame clones are kept and a portion is missing. This repertoire shows more than 75,000 clones, roughly 94% found once; its top ten account for approximately 5.2%. Whole-study findings and limits: Spike-specific TCRs gained breadth and depth after people received two AZD1222 doses. Clonal diversity was possibly underestimated, and the donors were mostly white British, with more females.

The receptor comes from an adult in good health. J is TRBJ1-1 and V is TRBV18; D unresolved. Source: peripheral blood, taken on day 0 of AZD1222 vaccination. CDR3 residues: CASSPDQNTEAFF. The CDR3 nucleotides are TGTGCCAGCTCACCAGACCAGAACACTGAAGCTTTCTTT.